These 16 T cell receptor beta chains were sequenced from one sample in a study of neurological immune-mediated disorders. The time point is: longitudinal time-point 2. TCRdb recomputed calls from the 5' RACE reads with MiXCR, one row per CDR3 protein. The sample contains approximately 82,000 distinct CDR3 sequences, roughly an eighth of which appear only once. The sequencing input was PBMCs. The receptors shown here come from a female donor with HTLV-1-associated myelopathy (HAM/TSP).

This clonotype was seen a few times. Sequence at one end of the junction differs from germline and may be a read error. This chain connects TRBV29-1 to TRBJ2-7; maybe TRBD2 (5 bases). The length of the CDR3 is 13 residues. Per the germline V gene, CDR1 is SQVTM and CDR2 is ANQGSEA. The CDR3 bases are TGCAGCGTCGAAGATCGGGACTCCTACGAGCAGTACTTC. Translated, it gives CSVEDRDSYEQYF.

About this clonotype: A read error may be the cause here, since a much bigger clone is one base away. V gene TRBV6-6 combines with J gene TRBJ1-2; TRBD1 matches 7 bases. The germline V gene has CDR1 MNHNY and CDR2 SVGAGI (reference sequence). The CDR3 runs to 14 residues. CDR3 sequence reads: CASSWGTDNYGYAF. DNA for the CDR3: TGTGCCAGCAGTTGGGGGACAGACAACTATGGCTACGCCTTC.

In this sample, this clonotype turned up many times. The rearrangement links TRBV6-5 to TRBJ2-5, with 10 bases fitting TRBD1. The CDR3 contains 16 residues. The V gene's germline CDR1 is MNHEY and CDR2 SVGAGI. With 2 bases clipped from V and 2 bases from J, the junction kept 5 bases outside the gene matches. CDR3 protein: CASSYVGQGVQETQYF. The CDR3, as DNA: TGTGCCAGCAGTTACGTAGGACAGGGGGTGCAAGAGACCCAGTACTTC.

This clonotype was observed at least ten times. CDR3 sequence: CASSVSTGATSGANVLTF. DNA of the CDR3: TGTGCCAGCAGCGTGTCGACAGGGGCGACCTCTGGGGCCAACGTCCTGACTTTC. The gene calls are TRBV9 and TRBJ2-6; 8 bases are a match to TRBD1. The length of the CDR3 is 18 residues. V lost 2 bases and J lost 0; bases outside the gene matches: 7. Germline values: CDR1 SGDLS, CDR2 YYNGEE.

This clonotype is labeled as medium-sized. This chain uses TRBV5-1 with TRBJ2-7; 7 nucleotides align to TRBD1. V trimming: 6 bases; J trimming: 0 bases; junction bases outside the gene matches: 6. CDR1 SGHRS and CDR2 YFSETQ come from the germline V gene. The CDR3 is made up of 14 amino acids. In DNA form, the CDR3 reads TGCGCCAGCAAACCGGGACAGAGCTCCTACGAGCAGTACTTC. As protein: CASKPGQSSYEQYF.

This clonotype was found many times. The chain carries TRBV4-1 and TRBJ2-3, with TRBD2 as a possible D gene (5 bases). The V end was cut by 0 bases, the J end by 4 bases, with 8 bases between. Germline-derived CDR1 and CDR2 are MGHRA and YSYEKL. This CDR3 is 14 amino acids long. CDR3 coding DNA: TGCGCCAGCAGCCAAGATGCGGGCCCAGATACGCAGTATTTT. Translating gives CASSQDAGPDTQYF.

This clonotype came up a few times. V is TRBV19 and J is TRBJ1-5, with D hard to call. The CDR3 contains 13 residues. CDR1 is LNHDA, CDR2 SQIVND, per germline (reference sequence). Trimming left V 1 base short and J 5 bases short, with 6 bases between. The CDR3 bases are TGTGCCAGTAGTATAGTGGGCGATCAGCCCCAGCATTTT. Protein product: CASSIVGDQPQHF. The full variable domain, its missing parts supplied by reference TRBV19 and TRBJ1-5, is DGGITQSPKYLFRKEGQNVTLSCEQNLNHDAMYWYRQDPGQGLRLIYYSQIVNDFQKGDIAEGYSVSREKKESFPLTVTSAQKNPTAFYLCASSIVGDQPQHFGDGTRLSIL.

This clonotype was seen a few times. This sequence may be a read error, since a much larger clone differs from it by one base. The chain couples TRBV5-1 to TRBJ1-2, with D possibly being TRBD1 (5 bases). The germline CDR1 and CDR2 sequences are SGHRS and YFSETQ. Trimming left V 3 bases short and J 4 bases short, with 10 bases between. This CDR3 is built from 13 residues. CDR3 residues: CASSSGPVYGYTF. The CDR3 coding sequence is TGCGCCAGCAGCTCGGGACCGGTCTATGGCTACACCTTC. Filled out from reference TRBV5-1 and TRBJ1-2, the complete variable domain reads KAGVTQTPRYLIKTRGQQVTLSCSPISGHRSVSWYQQTPGQGLQFLFEYFSETQRNKGNFPGRFSGRQFSNSRSEMNVSTLELGDSALYLCASSSGPVYGYTFGSGTRLTVV.

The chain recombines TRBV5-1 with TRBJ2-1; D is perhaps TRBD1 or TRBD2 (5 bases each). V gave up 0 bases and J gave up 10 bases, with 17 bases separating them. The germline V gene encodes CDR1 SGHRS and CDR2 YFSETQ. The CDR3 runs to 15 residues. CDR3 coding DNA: TGCGCCAGCAGCTTGGAAGGGACCCTTCACAGGGAGCAGTTCTTC. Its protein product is CASSLEGTLHREQFF.

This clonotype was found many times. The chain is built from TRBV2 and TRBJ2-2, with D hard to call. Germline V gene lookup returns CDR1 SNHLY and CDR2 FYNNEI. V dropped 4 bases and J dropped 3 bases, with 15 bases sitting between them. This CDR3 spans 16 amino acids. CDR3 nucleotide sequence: TGTGCCAGCAGTGGATTTAGGGTTGGTGACACCGGGGAGCTGTTTTTT. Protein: CASSGFRVGDTGELFF.

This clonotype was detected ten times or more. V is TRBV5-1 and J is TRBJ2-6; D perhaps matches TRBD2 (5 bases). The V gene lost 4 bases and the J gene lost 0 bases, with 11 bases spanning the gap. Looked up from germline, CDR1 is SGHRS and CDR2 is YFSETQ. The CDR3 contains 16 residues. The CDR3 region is CASSPGISSGANVLTF. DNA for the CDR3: TGCGCCAGCAGCCCCGGGATCTCCTCTGGGGCCAACGTCCTGACTTTC. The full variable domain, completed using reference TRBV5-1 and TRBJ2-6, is KAGVTQTPRYLIKTRGQQVTLSCSPISGHRSVSWYQQTPGQGLQFLFEYFSETQRNKGNFPGRFSGRQFSNSRSEMNVSTLELGDSALYLCASSPGISSGANVLTFGAGSRLTVL.

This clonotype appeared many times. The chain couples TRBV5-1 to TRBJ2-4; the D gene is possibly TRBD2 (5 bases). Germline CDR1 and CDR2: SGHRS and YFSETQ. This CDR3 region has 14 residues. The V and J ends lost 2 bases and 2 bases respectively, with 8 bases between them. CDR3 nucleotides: TGCGCCAGCAGCTTTGGAGGTCCCAAAAACATTCAGTACTTC. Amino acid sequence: CASSFGGPKNIQYF. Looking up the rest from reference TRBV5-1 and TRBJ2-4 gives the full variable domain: KAGVTQTPRYLIKTRGQQVTLSCSPISGHRSVSWYQQTPGQGLQFLFEYFSETQRNKGNFPGRFSGRQFSNSRSEMNVSTLELGDSALYLCASSFGGPKNIQYFGAGTRLSVL.

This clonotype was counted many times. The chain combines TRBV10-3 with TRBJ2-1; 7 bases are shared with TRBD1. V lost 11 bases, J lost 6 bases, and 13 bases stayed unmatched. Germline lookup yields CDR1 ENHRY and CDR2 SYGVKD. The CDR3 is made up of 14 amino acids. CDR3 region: CAATDRVHVNEQFF. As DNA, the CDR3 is TGTGCCGCGACTGACAGGGTTCATGTCAATGAGCAGTTCTTC.

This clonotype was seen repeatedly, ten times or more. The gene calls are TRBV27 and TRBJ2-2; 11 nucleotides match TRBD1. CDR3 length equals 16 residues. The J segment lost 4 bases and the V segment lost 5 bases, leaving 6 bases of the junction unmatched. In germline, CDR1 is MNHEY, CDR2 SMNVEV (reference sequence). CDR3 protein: CASSRRTGGPTGELFF. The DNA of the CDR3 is TGTGCCAGCAGTCGACGGACAGGGGGCCCCACCGGGGAGCTGTTTTTT.

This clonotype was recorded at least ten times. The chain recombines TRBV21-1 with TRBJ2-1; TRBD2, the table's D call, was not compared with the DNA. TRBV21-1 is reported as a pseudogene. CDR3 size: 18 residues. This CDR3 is CASSYPKRSNREGDEQFF. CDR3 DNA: TGTGCCAGCAGCTACCCCAAAAGGTCTAACAGGGAGGGGGATGAGCAGTTCTTC.

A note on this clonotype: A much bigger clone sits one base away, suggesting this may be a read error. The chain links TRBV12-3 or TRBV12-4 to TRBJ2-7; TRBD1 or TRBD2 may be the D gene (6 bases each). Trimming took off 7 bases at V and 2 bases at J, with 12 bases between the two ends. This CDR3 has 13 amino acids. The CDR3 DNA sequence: TGTGCCAGCAAACTGGGGGGCCCCTACGAGCAGTACTTC. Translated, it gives CASKLGGPYEQYF.